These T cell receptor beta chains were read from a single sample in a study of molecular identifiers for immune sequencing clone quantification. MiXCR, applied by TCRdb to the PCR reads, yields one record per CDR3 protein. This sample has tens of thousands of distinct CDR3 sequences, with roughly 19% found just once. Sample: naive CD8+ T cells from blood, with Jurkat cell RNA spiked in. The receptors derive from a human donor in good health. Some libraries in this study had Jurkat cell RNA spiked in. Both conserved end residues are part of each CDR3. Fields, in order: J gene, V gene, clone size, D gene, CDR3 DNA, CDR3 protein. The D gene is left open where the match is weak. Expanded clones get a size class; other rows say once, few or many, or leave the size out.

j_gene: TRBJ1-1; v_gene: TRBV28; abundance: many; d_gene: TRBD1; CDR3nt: TGTGCCAGCAGTTCCCGGGCTATGGGACAGTTAAGTGAAGCTTTCTTT; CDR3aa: CASSSRAMGQLSEAFF
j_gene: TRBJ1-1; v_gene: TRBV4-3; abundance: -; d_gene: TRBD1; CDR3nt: TGCGCCAGCAGCCAAGATTGGGACAGGTTCAACACTGAAGCTTTCTTT; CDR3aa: CASSQDWDRFNTEAFF
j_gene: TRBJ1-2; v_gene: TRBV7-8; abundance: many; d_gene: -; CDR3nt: TGTGCCAGCAGCTTTGGACGGAGCTACACCTTC; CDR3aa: CASSFGRSYTF
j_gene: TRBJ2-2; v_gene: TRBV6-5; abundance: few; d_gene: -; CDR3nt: TGTGCCAGCAGTTGGGGGATCGGCACCGGGGAGCTGTTTTTT; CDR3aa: CASSWGIGTGELFF
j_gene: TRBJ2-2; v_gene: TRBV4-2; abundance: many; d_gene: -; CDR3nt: TGTGCCAGCAGCCAAGATCCGGGCGTGGCCGGGGAGCTGTTTTTT; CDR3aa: CASSQDPGVAGELFF
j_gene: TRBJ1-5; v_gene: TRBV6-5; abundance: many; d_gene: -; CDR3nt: TGTGCCAGCAGTTTAGGGTACAATCAGCCCCAGCATTTT; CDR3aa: CASSLGYNQPQHF
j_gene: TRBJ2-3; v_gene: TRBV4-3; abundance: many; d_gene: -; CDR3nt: TGCGCCAGCAGCCAAGATAGGGAGGCGGTGCCAGATACGCAGTATTTT; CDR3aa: CASSQDREAVPDTQYF
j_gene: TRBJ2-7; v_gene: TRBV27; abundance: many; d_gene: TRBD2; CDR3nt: TGTGCCAGCAGTTTTAGCGGGGGGTCTACCTACGAGCAGTACTTC; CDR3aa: CASSFSGGSTYEQYF
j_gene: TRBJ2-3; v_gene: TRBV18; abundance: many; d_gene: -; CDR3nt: TGTGCCAGCTCACCCGAGACAGGCAGATCTTCCACAGATACGCAGTATTTT; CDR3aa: CASSPETGRSSTDTQYF
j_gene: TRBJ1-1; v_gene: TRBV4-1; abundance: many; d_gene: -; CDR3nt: TGCGCCAGCAGCCAAGATCCGTGGGAGAAGCGCGCGACTGAAGCTTTCTTT; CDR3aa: CASSQDPWEKRATEAFF
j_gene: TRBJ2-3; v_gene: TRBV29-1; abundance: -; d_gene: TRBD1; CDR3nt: TGCAGCGTTGGAGGGTACCCCTGCGACAGGGGGTATACTACAGATACGCTGTATTTT; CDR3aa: CSVGGYPCDRGYTTDTLYF
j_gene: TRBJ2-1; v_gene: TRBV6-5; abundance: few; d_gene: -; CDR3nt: TGTGCCAGCAGTTATAGTTCACGCAATGAGCAGTTCTTC; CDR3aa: CASSYSSRNEQFF
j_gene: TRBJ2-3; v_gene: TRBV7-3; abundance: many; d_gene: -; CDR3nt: TGTGCCAGCCCAGGGGAGGGGCAGTATTTT; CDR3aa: CASPGEGQYF
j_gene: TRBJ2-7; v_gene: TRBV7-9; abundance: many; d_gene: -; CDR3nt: TGTGCCAGCAGCCTCCGCTCCTACGAGCAGTACTTC; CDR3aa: CASSLRSYEQYF
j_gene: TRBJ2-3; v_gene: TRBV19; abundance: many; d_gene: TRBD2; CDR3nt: TGTGCCAGTAGTCTCGGGACTAGCGGTAGCACAGATACGCAGTATTTT; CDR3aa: CASSLGTSGSTDTQYF
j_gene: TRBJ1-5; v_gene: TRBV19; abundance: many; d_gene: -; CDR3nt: TGTGCCACTGGGGACTACAATCAGCCCCAGCATTTT; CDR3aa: CATGDYNQPQHF
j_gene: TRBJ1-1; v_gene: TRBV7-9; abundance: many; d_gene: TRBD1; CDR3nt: TGTGCTAGCAGTACGGACAGGGGCCAGCTAAAGAACACTGAAGCTTTCTTT; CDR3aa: CASSTDRGQLKNTEAFF
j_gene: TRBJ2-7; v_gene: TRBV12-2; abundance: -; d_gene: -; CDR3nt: TGTGCAAGTCGCTTAGCTAGCGGGAGGTTCGAGCAGTACTTC; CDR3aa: CASRLASGRFEQYF
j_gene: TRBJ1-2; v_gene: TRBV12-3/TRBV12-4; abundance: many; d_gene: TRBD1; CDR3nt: TGTGCCAGCAGCCATGTTAGGGTAGGGGGCGACGGCTATGGCTACACCTTC; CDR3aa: CASSHVRVGGDGYGYTF
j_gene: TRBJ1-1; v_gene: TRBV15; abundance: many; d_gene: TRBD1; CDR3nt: TGTGCCACCAGCAGAGTAGGGGGCAGGGGAGTCACTGAAGCTTTCTTT; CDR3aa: CATSRVGGRGVTEAFF
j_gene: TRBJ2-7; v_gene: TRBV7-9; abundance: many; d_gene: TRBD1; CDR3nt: TGTGCCAGCAGCTTTGACAGGGGATACGAGCAGTACTTC; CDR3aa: CASSFDRGYEQYF
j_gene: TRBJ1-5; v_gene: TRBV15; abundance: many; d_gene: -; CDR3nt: TGTGCCACCAGCCGGACAGTCGCTAGCAATCAGCCCCAGCATTTT; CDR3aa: CATSRTVASNQPQHF
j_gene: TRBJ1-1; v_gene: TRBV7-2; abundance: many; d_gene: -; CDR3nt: TGTGCCAGCAGCTTAGAATATGTGGACACCGAAGCTGAAGCTTTCTTT; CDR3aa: CASSLEYVDTEAEAFF
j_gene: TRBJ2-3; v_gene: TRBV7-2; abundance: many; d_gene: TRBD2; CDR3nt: TGTGCCAGCAGCTTACCACTAGCGGGAGAAGTCACAGATACGCAGTATTTT; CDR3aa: CASSLPLAGEVTDTQYF
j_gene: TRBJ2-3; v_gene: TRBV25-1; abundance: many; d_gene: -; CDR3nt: TGTGCCAGCAGTAGCCCGGACTCCACAGATACGCAGTATTTT; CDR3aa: CASSSPDSTDTQYF
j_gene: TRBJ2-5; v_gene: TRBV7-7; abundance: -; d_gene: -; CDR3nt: TGTGCTAGCAGCCTCCGGACAGCGGAGACCCAGTACTTC; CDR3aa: CASSLRTAETQYF
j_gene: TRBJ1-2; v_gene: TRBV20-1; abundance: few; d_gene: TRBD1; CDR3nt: TGCAGTGCCCGGACAGGGGGTGTCTATGGCTACACCTTC; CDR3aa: CSARTGGVYGYTF
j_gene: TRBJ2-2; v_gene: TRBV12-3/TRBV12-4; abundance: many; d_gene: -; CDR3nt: TGTGCCAGCCCCCAAGACCCGAACACCGGGGAGCTGTTTTTT; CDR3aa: CASPQDPNTGELFF
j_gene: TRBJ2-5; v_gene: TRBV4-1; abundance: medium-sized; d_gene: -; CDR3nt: TGCGCCAGCAGCCAAGATGTTGACCAAGAGACCCAGTACTTC; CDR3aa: CASSQDVDQETQYF
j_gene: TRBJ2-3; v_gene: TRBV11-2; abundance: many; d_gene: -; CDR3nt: TGTGCCAGCAGCCTTTCCCACTTTCCAGATACGCAGTATTTT; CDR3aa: CASSLSHFPDTQYF
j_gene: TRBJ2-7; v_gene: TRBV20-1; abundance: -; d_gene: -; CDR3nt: TGCAGTGCTAGAGAAGGACACAGGTACGAGCAGTACTTC; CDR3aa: CSAREGHRYEQYF
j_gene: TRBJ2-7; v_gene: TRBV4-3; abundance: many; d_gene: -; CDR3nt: TGCGCCAGCAGCCAAGCTTTGCCCGGGGATTCTGTTTCCTACGAGCAGTACTTC; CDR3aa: CASSQALPGDSVSYEQYF
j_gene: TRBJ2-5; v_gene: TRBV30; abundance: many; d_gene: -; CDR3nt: TGTGCCTGGAGTCACCCACCGAATGAGACCCAGTACTTC; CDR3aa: CAWSHPPNETQYF
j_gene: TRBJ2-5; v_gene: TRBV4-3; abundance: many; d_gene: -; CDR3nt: TGCGCCAGCAGCCAAGATAGGGTTGGGTCAGAGACCCAGTACTTC; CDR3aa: CASSQDRVGSETQYF
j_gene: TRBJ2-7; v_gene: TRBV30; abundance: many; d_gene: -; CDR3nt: TGTGCCGGGGGTGGAATTGGCGGAGGGGCGATCTACGAGCAGTACTTC; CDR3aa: CAGGGIGGGAIYEQYF
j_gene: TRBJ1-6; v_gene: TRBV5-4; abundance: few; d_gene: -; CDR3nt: TGTGCCAGCAGCCTTTGGACACCACTTAATTCACCCCTCCACTTT; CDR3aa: CASSLWTPLNSPLHF
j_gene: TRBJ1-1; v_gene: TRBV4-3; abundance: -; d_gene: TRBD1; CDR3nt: TGCGTCAGCAGCCAAATGGGACAGACCAAAGAAGCTTTCTTT; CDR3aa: CVSSQMGQTKEAFF
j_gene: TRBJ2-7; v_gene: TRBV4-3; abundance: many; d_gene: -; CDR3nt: TGCGCCAGCAGCCAAGATTCCGGACAGAAGAGCTACGAGCAGTACTTC; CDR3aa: CASSQDSGQKSYEQYF
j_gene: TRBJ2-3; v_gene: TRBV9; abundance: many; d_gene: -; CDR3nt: TGTGCCAGCAGCGTAGTGGACAGCCAAGATACGCAGTATTTT; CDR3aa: CASSVVDSQDTQYF
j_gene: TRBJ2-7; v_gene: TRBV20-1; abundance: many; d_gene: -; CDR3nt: TGCAGTGCTAGTTCGCGGGATAACCCCTACGAGCAGTACTTC; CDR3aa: CSASSRDNPYEQYF
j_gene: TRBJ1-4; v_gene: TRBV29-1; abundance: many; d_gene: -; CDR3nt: TGCAGCGTTGAAGATCGCGGGGAACTGTTTTTT; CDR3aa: CSVEDRGELFF
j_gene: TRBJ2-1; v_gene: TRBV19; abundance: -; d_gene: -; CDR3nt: TGTGCCAGTAGTATGGGCGGGGACAATGAGCAGTTCTTC; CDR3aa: CASSMGGDNEQFF
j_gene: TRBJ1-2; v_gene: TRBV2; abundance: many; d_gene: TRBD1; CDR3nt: TGTGCCAGCAGTGAAGCGAATGGAGGGACAGGGCGGGTTTACTATGGCTACACCTTC; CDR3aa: CASSEANGGTGRVYYGYTF
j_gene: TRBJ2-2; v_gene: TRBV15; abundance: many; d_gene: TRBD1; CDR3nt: TGTGCCACCAGCAGAGAAACCGCAGGGGGCCCGGGCGGGGAGCTGTTTTTT; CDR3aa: CATSRETAGGPGGELFF
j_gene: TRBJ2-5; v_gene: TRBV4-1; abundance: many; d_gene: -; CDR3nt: TGCGCCAGCAGCCCTGAAAGAATGGGGACGTACCAAGAGACCCAGTACTTC; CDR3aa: CASSPERMGTYQETQYF
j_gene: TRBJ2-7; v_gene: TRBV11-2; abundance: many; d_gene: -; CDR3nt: TGTGCCAGCAGCTTAGATCGTGTTGCCCAGTTGGCCGAGCAGTACTTC; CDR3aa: CASSLDRVAQLAEQYF
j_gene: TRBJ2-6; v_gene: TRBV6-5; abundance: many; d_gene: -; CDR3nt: TGTGCCAGCAGGGCAGGATCTGGGGCCAACGTCCTGACTTTC; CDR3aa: CASRAGSGANVLTF